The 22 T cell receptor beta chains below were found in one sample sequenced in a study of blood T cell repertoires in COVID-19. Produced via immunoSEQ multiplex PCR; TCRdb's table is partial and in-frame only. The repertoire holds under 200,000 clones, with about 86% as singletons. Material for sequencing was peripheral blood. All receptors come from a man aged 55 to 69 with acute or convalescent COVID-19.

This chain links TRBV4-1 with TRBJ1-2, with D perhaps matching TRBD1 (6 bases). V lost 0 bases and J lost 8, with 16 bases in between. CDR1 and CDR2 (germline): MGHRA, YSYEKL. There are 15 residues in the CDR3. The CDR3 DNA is TGCGCCAGCAGCCAAGATGGACAGACCCCTATCGGCTACACCTTC. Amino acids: CASSQDGQTPIGYTF.

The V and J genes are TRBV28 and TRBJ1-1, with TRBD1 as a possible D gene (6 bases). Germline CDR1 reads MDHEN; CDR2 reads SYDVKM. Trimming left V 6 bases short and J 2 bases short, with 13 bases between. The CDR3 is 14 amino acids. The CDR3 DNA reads TGTGCCAGCAGCCCTTTGGGGGCAAACACTGAAGCTTTCTTT. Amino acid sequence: CASSPLGANTEAFF.

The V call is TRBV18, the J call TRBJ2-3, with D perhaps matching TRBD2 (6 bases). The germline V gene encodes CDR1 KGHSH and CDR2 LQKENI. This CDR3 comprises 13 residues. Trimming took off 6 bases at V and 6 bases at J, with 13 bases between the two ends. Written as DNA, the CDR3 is TGTGCCAGCTCCCCTCGGAGGGCCGATACGCAGTATTTT. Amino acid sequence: CASSPRRADTQYF.

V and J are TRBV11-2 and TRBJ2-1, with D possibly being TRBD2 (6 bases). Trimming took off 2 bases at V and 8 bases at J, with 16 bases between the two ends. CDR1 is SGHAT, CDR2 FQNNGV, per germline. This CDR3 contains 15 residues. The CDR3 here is CASSLSRDLHHEQFF. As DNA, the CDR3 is TGTGCCAGCAGCTTAAGCCGGGACTTACACCATGAGCAGTTCTTC.

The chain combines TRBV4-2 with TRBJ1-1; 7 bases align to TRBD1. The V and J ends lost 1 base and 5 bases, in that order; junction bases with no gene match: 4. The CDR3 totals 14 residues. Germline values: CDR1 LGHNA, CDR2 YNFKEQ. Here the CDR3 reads CASSQGAGGTEAFF. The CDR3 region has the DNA TGTGCCAGCAGCCAAGGCGCAGGGGGGACTGAAGCTTTCTTT.

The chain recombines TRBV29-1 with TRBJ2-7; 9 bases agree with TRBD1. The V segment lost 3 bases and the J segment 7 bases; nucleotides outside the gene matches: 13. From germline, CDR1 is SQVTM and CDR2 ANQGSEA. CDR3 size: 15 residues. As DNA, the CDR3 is TGCAGCGTTGAGGGGACAGGGACCACCTCGGGGGAGCAGTACTTC. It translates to CSVEGTGTTSGEQYF.

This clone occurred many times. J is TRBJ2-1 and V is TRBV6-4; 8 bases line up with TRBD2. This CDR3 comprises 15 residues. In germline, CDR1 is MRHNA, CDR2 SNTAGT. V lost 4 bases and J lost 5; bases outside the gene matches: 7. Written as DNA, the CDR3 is TGTGCCAGCAGTGTGTTAGCGGGGCAAAACAATGAGCAGTTCTTC. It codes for CASSVLAGQNNEQFF.

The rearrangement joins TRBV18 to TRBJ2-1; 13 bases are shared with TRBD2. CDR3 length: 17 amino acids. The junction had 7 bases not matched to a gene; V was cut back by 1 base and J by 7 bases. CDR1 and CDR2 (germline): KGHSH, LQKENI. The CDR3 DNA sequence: TGTGCCAGCTCACCACTTACAACGGGACTAGCGGGGAATGAGCAGTTCTTC. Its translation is CASSPLTTGLAGNEQFF.

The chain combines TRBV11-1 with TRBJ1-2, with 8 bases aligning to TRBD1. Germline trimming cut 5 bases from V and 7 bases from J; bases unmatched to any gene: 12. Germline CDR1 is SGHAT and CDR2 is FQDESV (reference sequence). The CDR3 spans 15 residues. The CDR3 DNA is TGTGCCAGCAGCCGGACAGGGATGGTTACTGGTGGCTACACCTTC. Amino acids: CASSRTGMVTGGYTF.

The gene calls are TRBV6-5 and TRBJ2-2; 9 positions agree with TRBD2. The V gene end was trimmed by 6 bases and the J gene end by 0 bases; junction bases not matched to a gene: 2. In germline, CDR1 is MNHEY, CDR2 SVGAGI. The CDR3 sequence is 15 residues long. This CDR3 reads CASSRLAANTGELFF. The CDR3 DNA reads TGTGCCAGCAGCCGACTAGCGGCGAACACCGGGGAGCTGTTTTTT.

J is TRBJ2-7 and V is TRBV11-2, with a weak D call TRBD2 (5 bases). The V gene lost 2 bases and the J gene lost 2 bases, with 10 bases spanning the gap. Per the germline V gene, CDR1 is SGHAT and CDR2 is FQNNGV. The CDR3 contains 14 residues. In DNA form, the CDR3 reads TGTGCCAGCAGCTTATTTAGAGGGACCTACGAGCAGTACTTC. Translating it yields CASSLFRGTYEQYF.

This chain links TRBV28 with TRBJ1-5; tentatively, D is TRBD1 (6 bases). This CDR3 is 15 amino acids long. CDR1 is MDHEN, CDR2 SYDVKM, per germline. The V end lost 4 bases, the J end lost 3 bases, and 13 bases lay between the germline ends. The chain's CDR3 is CASSWDTQPNQPQHF. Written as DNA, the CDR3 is TGTGCCAGCAGTTGGGACACGCAACCCAATCAGCCCCAGCATTTT.

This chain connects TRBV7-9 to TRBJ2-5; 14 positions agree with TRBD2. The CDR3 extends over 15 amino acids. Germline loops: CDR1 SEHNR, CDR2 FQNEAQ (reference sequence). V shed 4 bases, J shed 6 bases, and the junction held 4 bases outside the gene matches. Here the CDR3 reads CASSWGLAGVQTQYF. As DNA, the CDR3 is TGTGCCAGCAGCTGGGGACTAGCGGGAGTGCAGACCCAGTACTTC.

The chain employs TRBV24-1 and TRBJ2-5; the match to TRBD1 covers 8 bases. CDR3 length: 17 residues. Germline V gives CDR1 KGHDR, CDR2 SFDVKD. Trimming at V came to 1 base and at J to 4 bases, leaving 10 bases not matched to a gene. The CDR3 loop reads CATSDFWADRGRETQYF. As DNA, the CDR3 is TGTGCCACCAGTGATTTCTGGGCTGACAGGGGAAGAGAGACCCAGTACTTC.

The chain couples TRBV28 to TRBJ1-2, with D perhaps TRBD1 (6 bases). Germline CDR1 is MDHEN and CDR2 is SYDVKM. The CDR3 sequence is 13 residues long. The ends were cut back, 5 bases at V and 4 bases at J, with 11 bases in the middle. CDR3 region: CASSTRTAYGYTF. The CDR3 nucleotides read TGTGCCAGCAGTACCCGGACAGCCTATGGCTACACCTTC.

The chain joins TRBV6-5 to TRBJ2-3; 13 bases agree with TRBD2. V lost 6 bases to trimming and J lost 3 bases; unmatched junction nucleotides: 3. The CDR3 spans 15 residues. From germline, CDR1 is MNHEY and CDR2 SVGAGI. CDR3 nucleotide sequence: TGTGCCAGCAGCCCGACTAGCGGGAGGACAGATACGCAGTATTTT. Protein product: CASSPTSGRTDTQYF.

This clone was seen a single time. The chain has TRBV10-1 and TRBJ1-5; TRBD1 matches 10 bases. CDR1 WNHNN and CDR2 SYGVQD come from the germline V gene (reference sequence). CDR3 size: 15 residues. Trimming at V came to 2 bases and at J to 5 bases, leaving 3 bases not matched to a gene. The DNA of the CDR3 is TGCGCCAGCAGTGAGGGACAGGGGGGAGATCAGCCCCAGCATTTT. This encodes CASSEGQGGDQPQHF.

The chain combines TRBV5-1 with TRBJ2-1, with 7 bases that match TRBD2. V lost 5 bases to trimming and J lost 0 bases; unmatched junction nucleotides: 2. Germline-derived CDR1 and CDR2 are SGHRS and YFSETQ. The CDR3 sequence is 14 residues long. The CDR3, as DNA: TGCGCCAGCAGGCTAGCGGACTCCTACAATGAGCAGTTCTTC. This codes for CASRLADSYNEQFF.

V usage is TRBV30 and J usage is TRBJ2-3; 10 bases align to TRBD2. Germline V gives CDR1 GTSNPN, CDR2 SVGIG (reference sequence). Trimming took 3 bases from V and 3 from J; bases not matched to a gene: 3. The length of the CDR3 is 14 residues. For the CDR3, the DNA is TGTGCCTGGAGGCTAGCGGGAGTAACAGATACGCAGTATTTT. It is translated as CAWRLAGVTDTQYF.

The CDR3 DNA reads as TGTGCCTGGGCGGCTAGCGGGAGTATAGATACGCAGTATTTT. Residues: CAWAASGSIDTQYF. The V and J genes are TRBV30 and TRBJ2-3, with 10 bases matching TRBD2. Per the germline V gene, CDR1 is GTSNPN and CDR2 is SVGIG (reference sequence). The CDR3 sequence is 14 residues long. V gave up 5 bases and J gave up 5 bases; unmatched junction bases: 7.

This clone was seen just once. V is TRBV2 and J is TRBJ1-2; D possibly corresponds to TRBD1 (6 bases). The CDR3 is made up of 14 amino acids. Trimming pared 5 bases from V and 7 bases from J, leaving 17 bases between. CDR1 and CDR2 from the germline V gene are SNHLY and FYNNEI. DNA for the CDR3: TGTGCCAGCAGTCCCTGGGACACCGGAGCTGGCTACACCTTC. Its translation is CASSPWDTGAGYTF.

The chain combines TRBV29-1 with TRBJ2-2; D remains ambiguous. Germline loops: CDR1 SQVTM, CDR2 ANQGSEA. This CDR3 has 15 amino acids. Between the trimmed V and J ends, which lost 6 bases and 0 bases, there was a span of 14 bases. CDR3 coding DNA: TGCAGCGTGGGCGTGGCCGCCGCGAACACCGGGGAGCTGTTTTTT. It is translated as CSVGVAAANTGELFF.